Following are 8 T cell receptor beta chains from one sample sequenced in a study of metastatic and nonmetastatic thyroid tumors. TCRdb re-clonotyped the PCR reads through MiXCR. The data show about 69,000 clones, with over 12% seen just once and approximately 7% held by the top ten. All patients reached thyroid surgery having received no treatment beforehand. Sequenced material: blood. These receptors all stem from a male donor with papillary thyroid cancer or a benign thyroid nodule (not recorded which). Some clones in this sample may be carry-over from other donors' samples.

The CDR3 region has the DNA TGTGCCAGCAGCTTAGGTTATGCGGTTTCTAATGAAAAACTGTTTTTT. It encodes CASSLGYAVSNEKLFF. The chain has TRBV7-2 and TRBJ1-4; D not resolved. Germline V gives CDR1 SGHTA, CDR2 FQGNSA. CDR3 length equals 16 residues. V lost 1 base and J 3 bases, leaving 12 bases between the germline ends.

This clone was detected a few times. The chain employs TRBV27 and TRBJ2-1, with 9 bases fitting TRBD2. The CDR3 is 18 amino acids. V shed 5 bases and J 5 bases; nucleotides not matched to a gene: 16. The germline CDR1 and CDR2 sequences are MNHEY and SMNVEV (reference sequence). The CDR3 DNA is TGTGCCAGCAGTCGGGCCCAGGTGGTAGCGGGAGCAGACAATGAGCAGTTCTTC. Its protein is CASSRAQVVAGADNEQFF.

This clone has a count of ten or more. The CDR3: CASSLAPTGVMNTEAFF. The CDR3 nucleotides are TGTGCCAGCAGCTTAGCGCCTACAGGGGTCATGAACACTGAAGCTTTCTTT. This chain joins TRBV11-1 and TRBJ1-1, with 7 positions matching TRBD1. This CDR3 is 17 amino acids long. The germline V gene has CDR1 SGHAT and CDR2 FQDESV (reference sequence). V lost 0 bases, J lost 0 bases, and 7 bases stayed unmatched.

Ten or more counts support this clone. The rearrangement uses TRBV11-2 and TRBJ2-1; 8 bases match TRBD2. Germline V gene lookup returns CDR1 SGHAT and CDR2 FQNNGV. CDR3 size: 13 residues. Trimming took 0 bases from V and 9 from J; bases not matched to a gene: 1. The CDR3 nucleotides read TGTGCCAGCAGCTTAGATCGGGGGGGTGAGCAGTTCTTC. Amino acid sequence: CASSLDRGGEQFF.

This clone was counted at least ten times. The chain couples TRBV10-3 to TRBJ2-3, with 9 bases fitting TRBD1. CDR1 is ENHRY, CDR2 SYGVKD, per germline. The V segment lost 2 bases and the J segment 5 bases; nucleotides outside the gene matches: 8. This CDR3 is built from 16 residues. As DNA, the CDR3 is TGTGCCATCAGTGAGGCGCGGACAGGGGCCGTAGATACGCAGTATTTT. As protein: CAISEARTGAVDTQYF.

This clone turned up a few times. One junction end does not reproduce the germline sequence, and a read error may be involved. The chain has TRBV28 and TRBJ2-1; 7 bases agree with TRBD1. The germline V gene has CDR1 MDHEN and CDR2 SYDVKM. The length of the CDR3 is 16 residues. The CDR3 loop reads CASSLFGQVRGNEQFF. CDR3 coding DNA: TGTGCCAGCAGTTTATTCGGACAGGTAAGAGGGAATGAACAGTTCTTC. Based on the CDR3 plus reference TRBV28 and TRBJ2-1, the full variable domain is DVKVTQSSRYLVKRTGEKVFLECVQDMDHENMFWYRQDPGLGLRLIYFSYDVKMKEKGDIPEGYSVSREKKERFSLILESASTNQTSMYLCASSLFGQVRGNEQFFGPGTRLTVL.

This clone was picked up one time. The chain couples TRBV11-2 to TRBJ2-1; TRBD2 is a possible D gene (5 bases). CDR1 and CDR2 from the germline V gene are SGHAT and FQNNGV. V was trimmed by 1 base and J by 3 bases, leaving 19 bases between them. The CDR3 is 18 amino acids. The CDR3 region is CASSLGSGSWTYYNEQFF. Written as DNA, the CDR3 is TGTGCCAGCAGCTTAGGGAGTGGTAGCTGGACTTACTACAATGAGCAGTTCTTC.

For the CDR3, the DNA is TGTGCCAGCAGCTTGCCGGGCGGCCAAGAGACCCAGTACTTC. Translated, it gives CASSLPGGQETQYF. The chain links TRBV5-5 to TRBJ2-5; D uncertain. The CDR3 loop spans 14 amino acids. V was pared by 1 base and J by 1 base, with 8 bases between. Per the germline V gene, CDR1 is SGHKS and CDR2 is YYEKEE (reference sequence).